The next 22 T cell receptor beta chains were all read from a single sample in a study of T cells in Graves' hyperthyroidism and ophthalmopathy. Amplified TCR beta CDR3 regions came from RNA transcripts. RT-PCR in the first round (using the HTBI primer set) targeted the TCR CDR3. Each CDR3 protein gets one entry after TCRdb re-called the multiplex PCR reads with MiXCR. In the table there are around 350,000 distinct CDR3 sequences, under 15% of which are singletons. Sequenced input: blood. Receptors originate from a woman aged 18-29 years with Graves' hyperthyroidism.

This clonotype showed up many times. The chain uses TRBV9 and TRBJ2-3; D gene unclear. The CDR3 extends over 12 amino acids. Germline loops: CDR1 SGDLS, CDR2 YYNGEE. The germline V and J ends were trimmed by 2 bases and 2 bases, with 3 bases remaining between them. CDR3 amino acids: CASSVTTDTQYF. CDR3 DNA sequence: TGTGCCAGCAGCGTCACCACAGATACGCAGTATTTT.

This clonotype was picked up many times. This rearrangement joins TRBV9 to TRBJ1-2; 7 bases line up with TRBD1. J was trimmed by 6 bases and V by 5 bases; bases with no gene match: 7. CDR3 size: 13 residues. Germline V gene sequence: CDR1 SGDLS, CDR2 YYNGEE. The CDR3 DNA sequence: TGTGCCAGCAGGGGCCAGGGGGTAGATGGCTACACCTTC. Protein product: CASRGQGVDGYTF.

This sequence joins TRBV14 and TRBJ1-1; no clear D gene. This CDR3 contains 13 residues. Looked up from germline, CDR1 is SGHDN and CDR2 is FVKESK. Trimming took off 3 bases at V and 4 bases at J, with 9 bases between the two ends. In DNA, the CDR3 is TGTGCCAGCAGCCAGGCATGGAGCACTGAAGCTTTCTTT. Translating gives CASSQAWSTEAFF.

The table lists this clonotype with many counts. The genes are TRBV2 and TRBJ2-7; D is undetermined. V lost 10 bases and J 2 bases, leaving 15 bases between the germline ends. In germline, CDR1 is SNHLY, CDR2 FYNNEI. This CDR3 spans 13 amino acids. The CDR3 loop reads CATSPTSAYEQYF. The CDR3 bases are TGTGCCACTTCTCCCACATCAGCCTACGAGCAGTACTTC. The full variable domain, rest sourced from reference TRBV2 and TRBJ2-7, is EPEVTQTPSHQVTQMGQEVILRCVPISNHLYFYWYRQILGQKVEFLVSFYNNEISEKSEIFDDQFSVERPDGSNFTLKIRSTKLEDSAMYFCATSPTSAYEQYFGPGTRLTVT.

This clonotype was detected ten times or more. This rearrangement joins TRBV3-1 to TRBJ2-1; D possibly uses TRBD1 or TRBD2 (5 bases each). Trimming removed 1 base at V and 10 bases at J, with 11 bases between. The CDR3 has 13 residues. Germline CDR1 is LGHDT and CDR2 is YNNKEL (reference sequence). CDR3 nucleotides: TGTGCCAGCAGCCAAGGAGGGGTGGTAGAGCAGTTCTTC. Translation: CASSQGGVVEQFF.

This clonotype was recorded at least ten times. This sequence joins TRBV7-9 and TRBJ1-4; 8 positions match TRBD1. V gave up 5 bases and J gave up 3 bases; unmatched junction bases: 5. Germline V lookup: CDR1 SEHNR, CDR2 FQNEAQ (reference sequence). The CDR3 covers 15 residues. The CDR3 loop reads CASSRMTGANEKLFF. DNA of the CDR3: TGTGCCAGCAGCCGCATGACAGGGGCTAATGAAAAACTGTTTTTT.

At least ten counts were recorded for this clonotype. The chain links TRBV18 to TRBJ2-1, with 11 bases fitting TRBD2. The CDR3 covers 15 residues. The germline V gene encodes CDR1 KGHSH and CDR2 LQKENI. After removal of 0 bases from V and 8 bases from J, the junction contained 3 bases not matched to a gene. In nucleotides, the CDR3 is TGTGCCAGCTCACCACCGGTAGCGGGAGGGGATGAGCAGTTCTTC. Protein: CASSPPVAGGDEQFF.

The chain couples TRBV7-2 to TRBJ2-1; perhaps TRBD2 as D (6 bases). CDR1 is SGHTA and CDR2 is FQGNSA in the germline V gene. There are 14 residues in the CDR3. Deletions cut 3 bases from V and 5 bases from J, with 11 bases between. Here the CDR3 reads CASSLAGINNEQFF. The CDR3 DNA follows: TGTGCCAGCAGCTTGGCGGGGATTAACAATGAGCAGTTCTTC. Using reference TRBV7-2 and TRBJ2-1 for the parts outside the CDR3, the full variable domain is GAGVSQSPSNKVTEKGKDVELRCDPISGHTALYWYRQSLGQGLEFLIYFQGNSAPDKSGLPSDRFSAERTGGSVSTLTIQRTQQEDSAVYLCASSLAGINNEQFFGPGTRLTVL.

This clonotype was seen only a few times. The junction does not match germline at one end; this may be a read error. The rearrangement links TRBV7-9 to TRBJ2-1; no definite D call. The germline V gene has CDR1 SEHNR and CDR2 FQNEAQ (reference sequence). The CDR3 loop spans 15 amino acids. CDR3 residues: CASSYHPLSYNEQLF. For the CDR3, the DNA is TGTGCCAGCTCCTATCACCCCCTCTCCTACAATGAGCAGCTCTTC.

This clonotype was found a few times. V and J are TRBV25-1 and TRBJ1-6; perhaps TRBD1 as D (5 bases). In germline, CDR1 is MGHDK, CDR2 SYGVNS. CDR3 length: 15 residues. V was trimmed by 10 bases and J by 8 bases, leaving 21 bases between them. CDR3 nucleotide sequence: TGTGCCACAGGCCCCGGGACCGAAACTTATTCACCCCTCCACTTT. It specifies CATGPGTETYSPLHF.

Concerning this clonotype itself: One end of the junction varies from germline; a read error may be responsible. The rearrangement links TRBV7-9 to TRBJ1-4; the D gene is possibly TRBD1 (5 bases). The CDR3 spans 15 residues. Germline V gene sequence: CDR1 SEHNR, CDR2 FQNEAQ (reference sequence). CDR3 DNA: TGTGCCAGCAGCCCCTACGTTTGGGGCTCTGAAAGACTGTTTTTT. It yields the protein CASSPYVWGSERLFF.

This clonotype was counted many times. The chain employs TRBV2 and TRBJ2-2; possible D gene TRBD2, 6 bases. Looked up from germline, CDR1 is SNHLY and CDR2 is FYNNEI. The CDR3 consists of 13 residues. The CDR3 DNA follows: TGTACCGGAGGGGAGCCAAACACCGGGGAGCTGTTTTTT. Translation gives CTGGEPNTGELFF.

This clonotype was seen just once. The junction departs from germline at one end; a sequencing error may be responsible. The gene calls are TRBV11-3 and TRBJ2-3, with 10 bases fitting TRBD2. Germline-derived CDR1 and CDR2 are SGHNT and YENEEA. The CDR3 contains 17 residues. The CDR3 spells CASSISWTSGPTDTRYF. The CDR3 DNA sequence: TGTGCCAGCAGCATTAGTTGGACTAGCGGTCCCACAGATACGCGGTATTTT.

This clonotype has only one observation. The genes are TRBV19 and TRBJ2-6; maybe TRBD1 (5 bases). Germline values: CDR1 LNHDA, CDR2 SQIVND (reference sequence). CDR3 length: 18 residues. V was shortened by 5 bases and J by 0 bases, with 17 bases between the two germline ends. The CDR3 reads CASSSSRADYSGANVLTF. CDR3 DNA sequence: TGTGCCAGTAGTTCCTCCAGGGCGGATTACTCTGGGGCCAACGTCCTGACTTTC.

The rearrangement joins TRBV4-2 to TRBJ2-7; no definite D call. The germline gives CDR1 LGHNA, CDR2 YNFKEQ. This CDR3 has 14 amino acids. Trimming left V 0 bases short and J 5 bases short, with 11 bases between. The CDR3 bases are TGTGCCAGCAGCCAAGATCAGGATCTAAACGAGCAGTACTTC. Translating it yields CASSQDQDLNEQYF.

The chain carries TRBV15 and TRBJ2-7; the match to TRBD2 covers 11 bases. Germline V lookup: CDR1 LNHNV, CDR2 YYDKDF (reference sequence). The CDR3 has 16 amino acids. J lost 5 bases, V lost 4 bases, and 10 bases had no gene match. CDR3: CATSIWTSGRHNEQYF. The CDR3 DNA reads TGTGCCACCAGCATTTGGACTAGCGGGCGTCATAACGAGCAGTACTTC.

This clonotype was seen ten or more times. DNA for the CDR3: TGCAGTGCTAGATCCGTTAAAACTAGCGGGAGTTCGTACAATGAGCAGTTCTTC. Its protein is CSARSVKTSGSSYNEQFF. The chain carries TRBV20-1 and TRBJ2-1, with TRBD2 identical over 11 bases. With V trimmed by 2 bases and J by 4 bases, 13 bases remained unmatched. The CDR3 sequence is 18 residues long. CDR1 DFQATT and CDR2 SNEGSKA come from the germline V gene (reference sequence).

The J gene is TRBJ1-1, the V gene TRBV9; 8 bases fit TRBD1. The V gene's germline CDR1 is SGDLS and CDR2 YYNGEE. CDR3 size: 14 residues. The ends lost 3 bases at V and 5 bases at J; junction bases unmatched: 6. Here the CDR3 DNA reads TGTGCCAGCAGCGCACAGGGGGGGGGTACTGAAGCTTTCTTT. This codes for CASSAQGGGTEAFF. The variable domain in full, with the rest retrieved from reference TRBV9 and TRBJ1-1, is DSGVTQTPKHLITATGQRVTLRCSPRSGDLSVYWYQQSLDQGLQFLIQYYNGEERAKGNILERFSAQQFPDLHSELNLSSLELGDSALYFCASSAQGGGTEAFFGQGTRLTVV.

There are many counts of this clonotype. The gene calls are TRBV28 and TRBJ1-2; 8 bases line up with TRBD1. Germline-derived CDR1 and CDR2 are MDHEN and SYDVKM. The CDR3 loop spans 13 amino acids. The V and J ends lost 7 bases and 5 bases, in that order; junction bases with no gene match: 6. The chain's CDR3 is CASITGGRYGYTF. For the CDR3, the DNA is TGTGCCAGCATTACAGGGGGAAGGTATGGCTACACCTTC.

The table lists this clonotype with many counts. V gene TRBV4-1 combines with J gene TRBJ2-2, with D tentatively TRBD2 (5 bases). The CDR3 totals 14 residues. Per the germline V gene, CDR1 is MGHRA and CDR2 is YSYEKL. Deletions cut 0 bases from V and 8 bases from J, with 10 bases between. The DNA for the CDR3 is TGCGCCAGCAGCCAAGACCCGGGAACGGGGGAGCTGTTTTTT. This sequence encodes CASSQDPGTGELFF.

This clonotype was counted at least ten times. The rearrangement uses TRBV7-9 and TRBJ2-5; a weak D match, TRBD2 (6 bases). In germline, CDR1 is SEHNR, CDR2 FQNEAQ (reference sequence). The CDR3 covers 15 residues. Deletions cut 4 bases from V and 4 bases from J, with 16 bases between. The CDR3: CASSSPLANGETQYF. Written as DNA, the CDR3 is TGTGCCAGCAGCTCACCCCTAGCGAATGGAGAGACCCAGTACTTC.

Only one count was recorded for this clonotype. The chain's CDR3 is CASTFILTGEAFF. CDR3 nucleotide sequence: TGTGCCAGCACCTTCATCTTGACAGGGGAAGCTTTCTTT. The chain has TRBV27 and TRBJ1-1, with 7 bases aligning to TRBD1. This CDR3 is 13 amino acids long. V trimming: 7 bases; J trimming: 8 bases; junction bases outside the gene matches: 10. The V gene's germline CDR1 is MNHEY and CDR2 SMNVEV (reference sequence).